This T cell receptor (beta chain) originates from a study of patients and donors after allogeneic stem cell transplantation. Germline V gives CDR1 MNHEY, CDR2 SVGEGT. This CDR3 region has 16 residues. Trimming removed 11 bases from V and 0 bases from J, with 19 bases in between. TCRdb used MiXCR to reprocess the RT-PCR reads, holding one entry per CDR3 protein. The sample records around 240,000 distinct CDR3 sequences, 11% to 15% being singletons. The sample holds many counts of this clonotype. Sequenced: blood, either unsorted or a sorted T cell fraction (not recorded which). The chain links TRBV6-2 or TRBV6-3 to TRBJ2-2; possibly TRBD2 for D (6 bases). This receptor was identified in a human donor who was either an allogeneic HSCT recipient or a stem cell or donor lymphocyte infusion donor (not recorded which). It is not recorded whose cells these are; they may come from a transplant donor. The CDR3 region has the DNA TGTGCCTTAGGCGGGGTCGGCGACGCGAACACCGGGGAGCTGTTTTTT. Its protein is CALGGVGDANTGELFF.